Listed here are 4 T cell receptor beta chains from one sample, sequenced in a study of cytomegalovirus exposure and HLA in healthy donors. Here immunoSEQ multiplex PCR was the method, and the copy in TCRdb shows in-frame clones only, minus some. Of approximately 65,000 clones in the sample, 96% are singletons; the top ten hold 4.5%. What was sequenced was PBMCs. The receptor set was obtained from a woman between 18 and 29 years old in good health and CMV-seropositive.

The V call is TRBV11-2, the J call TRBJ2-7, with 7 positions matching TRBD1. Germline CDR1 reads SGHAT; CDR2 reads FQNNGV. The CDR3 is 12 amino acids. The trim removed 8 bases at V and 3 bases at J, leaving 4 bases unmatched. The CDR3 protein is CASGTDVYEQYF. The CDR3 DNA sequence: TGTGCCAGCGGGACAGATGTCTACGAGCAGTACTTC.

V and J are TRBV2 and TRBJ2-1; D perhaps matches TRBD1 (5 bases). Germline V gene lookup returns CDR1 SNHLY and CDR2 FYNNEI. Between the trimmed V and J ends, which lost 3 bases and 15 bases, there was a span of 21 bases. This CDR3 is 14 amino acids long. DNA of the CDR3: TGTGCCAGCAGTGACGGGCAGGGCGTAAAGGTCGGGTTCTTC. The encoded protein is CASSDGQGVKVGFF.

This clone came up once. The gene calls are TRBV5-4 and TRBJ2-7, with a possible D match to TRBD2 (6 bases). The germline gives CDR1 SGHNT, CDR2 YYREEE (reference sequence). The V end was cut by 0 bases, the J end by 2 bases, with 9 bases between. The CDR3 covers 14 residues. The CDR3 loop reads CASSLGAGTYEQYF. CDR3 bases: TGTGCCAGCAGCTTGGGGGCGGGGACCTACGAGCAGTACTTC.

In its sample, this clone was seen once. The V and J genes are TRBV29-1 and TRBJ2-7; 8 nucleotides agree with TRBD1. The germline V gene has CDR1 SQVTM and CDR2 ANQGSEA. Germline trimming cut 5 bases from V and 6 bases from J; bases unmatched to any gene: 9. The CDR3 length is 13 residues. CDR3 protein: CSVTDRGSGEQYF. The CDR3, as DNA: TGCAGCGTTACTGACAGGGGTTCGGGCGAGCAGTACTTC.